This TCR beta chain was identified during a study of regulatory T cells in long-lasting Graves disease. Regarding the study as a whole: The TCR repertoire of persistent Graves' patients was less diverse than that of newly diagnosed ones.

In the case of this clonotype: The antigen is undetermined.

Germline V lookup: CDR1 SQVTM, CDR2 ANQGSEA. V was clipped by 0 bases and J by 5 bases, with 8 bases between them. The CDR3 runs to 12 residues. The time point here: newly diagnosed GD, antithyroid drugs for less than 3 months. PBMCs provided the RNA from which the TCR library was made. Libraries of TCR beta came from iRepertoire HTBI primers plus Arm-PCR of CDR3 regions. MiXCR, applied by TCRdb to the multiplex PCR reads, yields one record per CDR3 protein. In the table there are around 480,000 distinct CDR3 sequences, under 20% of which are singletons. A further study also used this sample, focusing on T cells in Graves' hyperthyroidism and ophthalmopathy. That source notes: Lactation, pregnancy, other autoimmune disease or uncontrolled infection excluded patients. Researchers found most expanded thyroid clonotypes above 0.001 in blood as well.

The sequencing used peripheral blood mononuclear cells (PBMCs), collected at new diagnosis, from a patient treated with antithyroid drugs. This TCR came from a man aged 35-49 years with Graves disease. This chain connects TRBV29-1 to TRBJ2-7; possible D gene TRBD1, 5 bases. This CDR3 reads CSVEDKGDEQYF. The CDR3 nucleotides are TGCAGCGTTGAAGATAAAGGGGACGAGCAGTACTTC.